This T cell receptor beta chain was captured in a study of cytomegalovirus exposure and HLA in healthy donors. With 3 bases clipped from V and 1 base from J, the junction kept 9 bases outside the gene matches. There are 17 residues in the CDR3. Germline V gene sequence: CDR1 SGHNT, CDR2 YYREEE (reference sequence). Primers included in the PCR were 60 Vbeta and 13 Jbeta primers. Generated by immunoSEQ multiplex PCR, the TCRdb table keeps only in-frame clones and is missing some. Among around 150,000 clones listed, about 82% were seen once. Note on this clone: Its antigen is not known.

Whole-study findings and limits: The study flagged some 170 TCR beta chains as cytomegalovirus-associated. Rare TCR sequences dominated, though some public TCRs recurred in many donors. In a later analysis, parvovirus B19, influenza, CMV and Epstein-Barr virus appeared linked to several top co-occurrence clusters.

The sequence came from a male donor in good health and CMV-seronegative. The chain combines TRBV5-4 with TRBJ2-1; 8 nucleotides agree with TRBD2. Sequenced sample: PBMCs. For the CDR3, the DNA is TGTGCCAGCAGCTCATTGCAGCGGGAGTGGTCCTACAATGAGCAGTTCTTC. It specifies CASSSLQREWSYNEQFF.